This entry features one T cell receptor beta chain sequence. The antigen remains undetermined. PBMCs served as the source from which CD4+ and CD8+ T cells were sorted. J gave up 12 bases and V 3 bases, and 4 bases lay outside the gene matches. Looked up from germline, CDR1 is SQVTM and CDR2 is ANQGSEA. This CDR3 has 11 amino acids. The sample originates from a study of CD8+ T cells in alopecia areata. Findings of the study overall: Lesional tissue from the scalp (especially in alopecia totalis/universalis) showed higher clonality than normal scalp. Possibly because of HLA-related factors, TCR sharing was less clear across patients than in mice. Resident alphabeta T cells of normal skin are also sequenced in scalp samples.

Extraction and reverse transcription of RNA yielded cDNA as the sequencing template. Repertoires were generated with immunoSEQ multiplex PCR, while TCRdb's copy carries only in-frame clones and drops some. The top ten clones hold nearly 5% of a sample with a few hundred thousand clones, about 56% of them seen once. The source is a human donor in good health. The sequenced sample was CD8+ T cells sorted from blood. This sequence joins TRBV29-1 and TRBJ1-1; 10 bases map to TRBD1. The CDR3 protein is CSVEGTGATFF. The CDR3 nucleotides read TGCAGCGTTGAGGGGACAGGGGCCACTTTCTTT.